A single sample gave rise to the 31 T cell receptor beta chains below, sequenced in a study of T cell responses to AZD1222 COVID-19 vaccine. Assay used: immunoSEQ multiplex PCR; TCRdb lists only in-frame clones, some missing. The sample gives more than 150,000 clones, 80% to 90% of which show up once; under 7.5% is in the top ten. The source was peripheral blood, collected on day 0 of AZD1222 vaccination. All receptors derive from an adult in good health.

The rearrangement uses TRBV10-3 and TRBJ1-2, with 11 positions matching TRBD1. CDR3 length: 16 amino acids. Trimming cost V 6 bases and J 8 bases; bases outside gene matches: 14. In germline, CDR1 is ENHRY, CDR2 SYGVKD. CDR3 region: CAISIGQGAPNGGYTF. The CDR3 coding sequence is TGTGCCATCAGCATAGGACAGGGGGCTCCAAATGGAGGCTACACCTTC.

This chain uses TRBV11-3 with TRBJ2-3; D is uncertain. Trimming stripped 4 bases from V and 5 bases from J, with 10 bases between. Germline CDR1 SGHNT, CDR2 YENEEA. The CDR3 extends over 13 amino acids. CDR3 sequence (DNA): TGTGCCAGCAGCTCGCCCGCACAAGATACGCAGTATTTT. Translating gives CASSSPAQDTQYF.

The chain recombines TRBV18 with TRBJ2-1; D gene uncertain. V shed 2 bases and J shed 3 bases, with 14 bases lying between them. The CDR3 totals 16 residues. In germline, CDR1 is KGHSH, CDR2 LQKENI. The CDR3, as DNA: TGTGCCAGCTCACCATTTGATAAGGCGGTCTACAATGAGCAGTTCTTC. Encoded protein: CASSPFDKAVYNEQFF. The full variable domain, with the rest looked up from reference TRBV18 and TRBJ2-1, is NAGVMQNPRHLVRRRGQEARLRCSPMKGHSHVYWYRQLPEEGLKFMVYLQKENIIDESGMPKERFSAEFPKEGPSILRIQQVVRGDSAAYFCASSPFDKAVYNEQFFGPGTRLTVL.

V usage is TRBV14 and J usage is TRBJ2-3, with D maybe TRBD1 (6 bases). Trimming took 4 bases from V and 6 from J, leaving 14 bases between them. The CDR3 consists of 14 residues. Germline CDR1 is SGHDN and CDR2 is FVKESK. CDR3 in amino acids: CASSPRQVTDTQYF. The DNA of the CDR3 is TGTGCCAGCAGCCCCCGACAGGTTACCGATACGCAGTATTTT.

The chain links TRBV5-1 to TRBJ2-3; D remains unclear. Germline CDR1 reads SGHRS; CDR2 reads YFSETQ. The V end lost 0 bases, the J end lost 5 bases, and 10 bases lay between the germline ends. The CDR3 has 14 residues. The CDR3 region has the DNA TGCGCCAGCAGCTTGGGGCTAGTGAGAGATACGCAGTATTTT. Translated: CASSLGLVRDTQYF.

The chain joins TRBV9 to TRBJ1-2; tentative D call: TRBD1 (5 bases). CDR3 length: 13 residues. Germline-derived CDR1 and CDR2 are SGDLS and YYNGEE. V lost 0 bases to trimming and J lost 7 bases, with 10 bases between them. CDR3 region: CASSVETVLGYTF. The CDR3 nucleotides are TGTGCCAGCAGCGTAGAGACAGTCCTTGGCTACACCTTC.

CDR3 sequence (DNA): TGTGCCAGCAGTTTTGGGGGACAGGGGAGTGGAAACACCATATATTTT. Translated: CASSFGGQGSGNTIYF. This chain links TRBV28 with TRBJ1-3; 10 positions agree with TRBD1. The CDR3 sequence is 16 residues long. Trimming cost V 3 bases and J 3 bases; bases outside gene matches: 5. The germline V gene encodes CDR1 MDHEN and CDR2 SYDVKM.

The V call is TRBV18, the J call TRBJ2-7; D might be TRBD1 (6 bases). Trimming left V 3 bases short and J 3 bases short, with 24 bases between. Germline V lookup: CDR1 KGHSH, CDR2 LQKENI. This CDR3 region has 18 residues. The CDR3 DNA follows: TGTGCCAGCTCACCCCCCCCGTGGGGGCGACAGATCCTCTACGAGCAGTACTTC. Amino acid sequence: CASSPPPWGRQILYEQYF.

The gene calls are TRBV28 and TRBJ1-5; 7 bases line up with TRBD1. Germline CDR1 and CDR2: MDHEN and SYDVKM. The V segment lost 5 bases and the J segment 6 bases; nucleotides outside the gene matches: 13. This CDR3 region has 16 residues. The CDR3 DNA reads as TGTGCCAGCAGTGGGGCTCCGGGCCAGGGGGTTCAGCCCCAGCATTTT. Amino acids: CASSGAPGQGVQPQHF.

This clone was seen a few times. V is TRBV6-5 and J is TRBJ1-5; 7 nucleotides match TRBD1. This CDR3 is built from 15 residues. Germline loops: CDR1 MNHEY, CDR2 SVGAGI. V was clipped by 6 bases and J by 2 bases; unmatched bases: 7. In DNA, the CDR3 is TGTGCCAGCAGCCTGGGTACAGGGGGCAATCAGCCCCAGCATTTT. Protein product: CASSLGTGGNQPQHF.

The genes are TRBV5-5 and TRBJ2-3, with 15 bases fitting TRBD2. Germline-derived CDR1 and CDR2 are SGHKS and YYEKEE (reference sequence). The CDR3 has 18 residues. With 1 base clipped from V and 6 bases from J, the junction kept 9 bases outside the gene matches. CDR3 DNA: TGTGCCAGCAGCTTGTACGGACTAGCGGGAGGGCCAGGGGATACGCAGTATTTT. Protein: CASSLYGLAGGPGDTQYF.

Only one count was recorded for this clone. V usage is TRBV10-3 and J usage is TRBJ2-3, with 10 bases identical to TRBD2. The CDR3 extends over 15 amino acids. The J segment lost 5 bases and the V segment lost 10 bases, leaving 12 bases of the junction unmatched. Germline-derived CDR1 and CDR2 are ENHRY and SYGVKD. For the CDR3, the DNA is TGTGCCAGCAGGGTACTAGCGGGGACACTAGATACGCAGTATTTT. Its translation is CASRVLAGTLDTQYF.

V and J are TRBV9 and TRBJ1-2, with D perhaps matching TRBD1 (5 bases). Between the trimmed V and J ends, which lost 4 bases and 3 bases, there was a span of 22 bases. This CDR3 is built from 17 residues. CDR1 is SGDLS and CDR2 is YYNGEE in the germline V gene. Written as DNA, the CDR3 is TGTGCCAGCAGCCCAGAAGTGCGACCTGACAGTTACTATGGCTACACCTTC. Its translation: CASSPEVRPDSYYGYTF.

A single count supports this clone. The gene calls are TRBV5-1 and TRBJ1-1; 11 bases fit TRBD1. Per the germline V gene, CDR1 is SGHRS and CDR2 is YFSETQ. The CDR3 length is 14 residues. J gave up 5 bases and V 4 bases, and 4 bases lay outside the gene matches. The CDR3 sequence is CASSPGTGGTEAFF. The CDR3 coding sequence is TGCGCCAGCAGCCCAGGGACAGGGGGAACTGAAGCTTTCTTT.

The chain combines TRBV19 with TRBJ1-5, with 10 bases identical to TRBD1. V lost 5 bases, J lost 5 bases, and 6 bases stayed unmatched. This CDR3 has 15 amino acids. CDR1 is LNHDA and CDR2 is SQIVND in the germline V gene (reference sequence). The CDR3 spells CASSVPGTGDQPQHF. The CDR3 DNA is TGTGCCAGTAGTGTCCCGGGGACAGGGGATCAGCCCCAGCATTTT.

The chain links TRBV27 to TRBJ2-1, with 7 bases fitting TRBD2. In germline, CDR1 is MNHEY, CDR2 SMNVEV (reference sequence). The CDR3 sequence is 15 residues long. The V gene end was trimmed by 4 bases and the J gene end by 4 bases; junction bases not matched to a gene: 7. CDR3 sequence (DNA): TGTGCCAGCAGTTCGTTCGGGACTACATACAATGAGCAGTTCTTC. Residues: CASSSFGTTYNEQFF.

This clone was found once. V usage is TRBV19 and J usage is TRBJ2-5, with a weak D call TRBD1 (5 bases). Germline V gene lookup returns CDR1 LNHDA and CDR2 SQIVND (reference sequence). This CDR3 spans 14 amino acids. Between the trimmed V and J ends, which lost 5 bases and 2 bases, there was a span of 12 bases. The CDR3 coding sequence is TGTGCCAGTAGTTTCGGACACTCTCAAGAGACCCAGTACTTC. As protein: CASSFGHSQETQYF.

The rearrangement joins TRBV4-2 to TRBJ2-1; 8 bases line up with TRBD2. Trimming at V came to 1 base and at J to 3 bases, leaving 5 bases not matched to a gene. CDR1 and CDR2 from the germline V gene are LGHNA and YNFKEQ. This CDR3 has 16 amino acids. The CDR3 sequence: CASSQAREASYNEQFF. CDR3 nucleotide sequence: TGTGCCAGCAGCCAAGCGCGGGAGGCGAGCTACAATGAGCAGTTCTTC.

The rearrangement uses TRBV7-9 and TRBJ1-6; no clear D gene. Trimming took 6 bases from V and 0 from J, leaving 15 bases between them. Germline CDR1 reads SEHNR; CDR2 reads FQNEAQ (reference sequence). This CDR3 spans 17 amino acids. The CDR3 nucleotides read TGTGCCAGCAGGATAACGACGGCTAGCTCCTATAATTCACCCCTCCACTTT. Its translation is CASRITTASSYNSPLHF. The full variable domain, in which reference TRBV7-9 and TRBJ1-6 provide the parts outside the CDR3, is DTGVSQNPRHKITKRGQNVTFRCDPISEHNRLYWYRQTLGQGPEFLTYFQNEAQLEKSRLLSDRFSAERPKGSFSTLEIQRTEQGDSAMYLCASRITTASSYNSPLHFGNGTRLTVT.

V is TRBV25-1 and J is TRBJ2-4; perhaps TRBD2 as D (6 bases). CDR3 length equals 15 residues. V shed 0 bases and J shed 1 base, with 7 bases lying between them. CDR1 is MGHDK, CDR2 SYGVNS, per germline. The CDR3 nucleotides read TGTGCCAGCAGTGAATATGGGACTGCCAAAAACATTCAGTACTTC. Its translation is CASSEYGTAKNIQYF.

The rearrangement uses TRBV28 and TRBJ2-1; 10 bases are shared with TRBD1. V lost 6 bases, J lost 3 bases, and 8 bases stayed unmatched. Germline V gene lookup returns CDR1 MDHEN and CDR2 SYDVKM. The length of the CDR3 is 16 residues. CDR3 sequence (DNA): TGTGCCAGCAGCTCTGACAGGGGGCATGACTACAATGAGCAGTTCTTC. Protein product: CASSSDRGHDYNEQFF.

The V call is TRBV11-2, the J call TRBJ2-2; unclear D gene. CDR3 length: 13 amino acids. Trimming pared 1 base from V and 6 bases from J, leaving 6 bases between. Looked up from germline, CDR1 is SGHAT and CDR2 is FQNNGV. CDR3 nucleotide sequence: TGTGCCAGCAGCTTAGCAGGTGCCGGGGAGCTGTTTTTT. Its translation: CASSLAGAGELFF.

The genes are TRBV28 and TRBJ2-1, with D possibly being TRBD1 (6 bases). The V gene lost 7 bases and the J gene lost 5 bases, with 9 bases spanning the gap. The CDR3 length is 12 residues. Germline lookup yields CDR1 MDHEN and CDR2 SYDVKM. The CDR3 bases are TGTGCCAGCAAAGGGGGTAACAATGAGCAGTTCTTC. As protein: CASKGGNNEQFF.

The rearrangement links TRBV6-5 to TRBJ2-1; D remains unclear. The V and J ends lost 4 bases and 4 bases respectively, with 8 bases between them. The CDR3 runs 13 residues. CDR1 and CDR2 (germline): MNHEY, SVGAGI. CDR3 amino acids: CASSSYVYNEQFF. Written as DNA, the CDR3 is TGTGCCAGCAGTTCTTACGTATACAATGAGCAGTTCTTC.

The CDR3 DNA sequence: TGTGCCAGCAATACAGTCCTCAATCAGCCCCAGCATTTT. Amino acid sequence: CASNTVLNQPQHF. The V and J genes are TRBV2 and TRBJ1-5; no firm D call. V lost 7 bases and J lost 3, with 10 bases in between. The CDR3 length is 13 residues. Germline V gene data show CDR1 as SNHLY and CDR2 as FYNNEI.

The CDR3 loop reads CASRGDLNYGYTF. As DNA, the CDR3 is TGTGCCAGCAGGGGGGACCTTAACTATGGCTACACCTTC. The chain carries TRBV6-5 and TRBJ1-2; the D gene is possibly TRBD1 (5 bases). V gave up 6 bases and J gave up 1 base, with 9 bases separating them. Germline V lookup: CDR1 MNHEY, CDR2 SVGAGI. The CDR3 is made up of 13 amino acids.

The chain uses TRBV6-6 and TRBJ1-3; D is possibly TRBD1 (5 bases). This CDR3 is 16 amino acids long. V lost 7 bases to trimming and J lost 4 bases, with 20 bases between them. The germline CDR1 and CDR2 sequences are MNHNY and SVGAGI (reference sequence). The CDR3 loop reads CASTDTTATGGNTIYF. Here the CDR3 DNA reads TGTGCCAGCACCGATACGACAGCCACGGGAGGAAACACCATATATTTT.

This rearrangement joins TRBV27 to TRBJ1-6; no definite D call. The CDR3 sequence is 13 residues long. Germline V gives CDR1 MNHEY, CDR2 SMNVEV (reference sequence). Trimming removed 3 bases at V and 7 bases at J, with 7 bases between. CDR3 region: CASSFVYNSPLHF. The CDR3 coding sequence is TGTGCCAGCAGTTTTGTTTACAATTCACCCCTCCACTTT.

The chain joins TRBV7-9 to TRBJ2-2; TRBD1 matches 7 bases. The CDR3 is 14 residues long. Germline lookup yields CDR1 SEHNR and CDR2 FQNEAQ (reference sequence). V lost 5 bases, J lost 0 bases, and 0 bases stayed unmatched. CDR3 in amino acids: CASSGTANTGELFF. The CDR3, as DNA: TGTGCCAGCAGCGGGACAGCGAACACCGGGGAGCTGTTTTTT.

V is TRBV6-5 and J is TRBJ1-2; TRBD1 agrees at 7 bases. CDR3 length: 15 amino acids. J lost 6 bases, V lost 6 bases, and 13 bases had no gene match. Germline CDR1 is MNHEY and CDR2 is SVGAGI. CDR3 in amino acids: CASRSLTGRSNGYTF. In nucleotides, the CDR3 is TGTGCCAGCAGATCCTTGACAGGGCGCTCTAATGGCTACACCTTC.

V usage is TRBV25-1 and J usage is TRBJ1-2; 12 nucleotides agree with TRBD1. The germline V gene encodes CDR1 MGHDK and CDR2 SYGVNS. The CDR3 is 16 amino acids. V gave up 5 bases and J gave up 8 bases; unmatched junction bases: 12. The CDR3 DNA follows: TGTGCCAGCAGTCAGAAATTAACCGGGACAGGGGGCGGCTACACCTTC. Translation gives CASSQKLTGTGGGYTF.